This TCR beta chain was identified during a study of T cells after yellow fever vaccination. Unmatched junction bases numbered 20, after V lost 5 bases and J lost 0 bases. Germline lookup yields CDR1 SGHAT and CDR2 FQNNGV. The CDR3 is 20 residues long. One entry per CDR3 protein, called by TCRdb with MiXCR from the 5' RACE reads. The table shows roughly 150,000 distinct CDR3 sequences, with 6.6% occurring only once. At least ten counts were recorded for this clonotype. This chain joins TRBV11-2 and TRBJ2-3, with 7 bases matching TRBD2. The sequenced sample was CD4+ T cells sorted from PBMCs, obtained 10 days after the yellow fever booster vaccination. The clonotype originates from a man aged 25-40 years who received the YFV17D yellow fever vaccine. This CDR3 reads CASSRRGDHGRHTSTDTQYF. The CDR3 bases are TGTGCCAGCAGCCGACGGGGGGATCACGGTCGGCACACTAGCACAGATACGCAGTATTTT.